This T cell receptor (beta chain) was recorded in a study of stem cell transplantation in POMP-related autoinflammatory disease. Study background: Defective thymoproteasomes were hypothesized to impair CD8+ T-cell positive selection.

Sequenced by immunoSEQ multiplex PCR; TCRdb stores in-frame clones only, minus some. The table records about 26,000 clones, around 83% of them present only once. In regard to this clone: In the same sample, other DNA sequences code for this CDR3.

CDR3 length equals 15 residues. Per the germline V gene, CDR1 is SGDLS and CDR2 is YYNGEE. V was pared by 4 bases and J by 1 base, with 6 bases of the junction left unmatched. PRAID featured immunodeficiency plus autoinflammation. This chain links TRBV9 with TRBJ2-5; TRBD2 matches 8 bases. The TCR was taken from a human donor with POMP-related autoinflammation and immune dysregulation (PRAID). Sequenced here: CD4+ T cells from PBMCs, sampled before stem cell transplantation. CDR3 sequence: CASSSREGLQETQYF. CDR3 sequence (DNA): TGTGCCAGCAGCTCCCGGGAGGGTCTCCAAGAGACCCAGTACTTC.